A single sample gave rise to the 29 T cell receptor beta chains below, sequenced in a study of tissue T cells after allogeneic stem cell transplantation. Noted time point: mouse harvest day 14 after allogeneic transplant. Each mouse received 10^7 T-cell-depleted marrow cells plus 10^6 splenic CD5+ T cells by tail vein. Assay used: immunoSEQ multiplex PCR; TCRdb lists only in-frame clones, some missing. This table holds 4,500 to 5,000 clones, around a third found once. Material: skin. Receptors were obtained from a female BALB/c mouse given C57BL/6 T cells with graft-versus-host disease after an allogeneic hematopoietic cell transplant.

Regarding this clone: Mouse gene names apply. The observed sequence ends 1 residue before the CDR3 terminus, with the missing tail filled in from the germline J gene. The V and J genes are TRBV3 and TRBJ2-4; TRBD2 matches at 11 bases. This CDR3 is built from 14 residues. Germline lookup yields CDR1 SNHLY and CDR2 FYNGKV (reference sequence). Losses at the gene ends were 5 bases for V and 4 bases for J; bases not matched to a gene: 2. The CDR3 spells CASSKGLGENTLYF. The CDR3 DNA, read in part, is TGTGCCAGCAGCAAGGGACTGGGGGAAAACACCTTGTAC.

This clone came up a few times. The gene names here belong to mouse. The missing CDR3 end, 1 residue past where the read stops, is filled in from the germline J gene. The chain couples TRBV26 to TRBJ2-5; D unclear. Trimming took off 4 bases at V and 2 bases at J, with 10 bases between the two ends. Germline assignment: CDR1 KGHPV and CDR2 FQNQEV (reference sequence). This CDR3 comprises 14 residues. The CDR3 sequence: CASSPVEGQDTQYF. The CDR3 bases that were read are TGTGCCAGCAGTCCCGTCGAGGGCCAAGACACCCAGTAC. Supplemented by reference TRBV26 and TRBJ2-5, the full variable domain reads NSKVIQTPRYLVKGQGQKAKMRCIPEKGHPVVFWYQQNKNNEFKFLINFQNQEVLQQIDMTEKRFSAECPSNSPCSLEIQSSEAGDSALYLCASSPVEGQDTQYFGPGTRLLVL.

About this clone itself: Gene names denote mouse genes. The missing CDR3 end, 1 residue past where the read stops, is filled in from the germline J gene. Different DNA sequences within this sample yield the same CDR3. V is TRBV26 and J is TRBJ2-2; TRBD1 aligns across 10 bases. This CDR3 region has 14 residues. The J segment lost 4 bases and the V segment lost 4 bases, leaving 0 bases of the junction unmatched. Germline assignment: CDR1 KGHPV and CDR2 FQNQEV (reference sequence). The CDR3 here is CASSRDRGTGQLYF. The sequenced CDR3 bases are TGTGCCAGCAGTCGGGACAGGGGCACCGGGCAGCTCTAC.

A few counts support this clone. Gene names refer to mouse genes. The missing CDR3 end, 1 residue past where the read stops, is filled in from the germline J gene. Distinct nucleotide sequences in the sample also encode this CDR3. The chain has TRBV15 and TRBJ1-1, with 9 bases fitting TRBD1. Trimming took 5 bases from V and 1 from J; bases not matched to a gene: 2. This CDR3 is 14 amino acids long. Germline V gene lookup returns CDR1 SGHND and CDR2 FRSKSL. The DNA read from the CDR3 is TGTGCCAGCAGTCCGACAGGGGGAAACACAGAAGTCTTC. It specifies CASSPTGGNTEVF. The CDR3 in its entirety is CASSPTGGNTEVFF. The variable domain in full, completed from reference TRBV15 and TRBJ1-1, reads DAGVTQTPRHEVAEKGQTIILKCEPVSGHNDLFWYRQTKIQGLELLSYFRSKSLMEDGGAFKDRFKAEMLNSSFSTLKIQPTEPKDSAVYLCASSPTGGNTEVFFGKGTRLTVV.

Comment on this clone: Each gene name is a mouse one. The sequenced part of the CDR3 DNA is TGCTCCAGCAGTCAATCCTGGGGAGGAGACGAAAGATTATTT. As protein: CSSSQSWGGDERLF. The CDR3 as a whole reads CSSSQSWGGDERLFF. The chain carries TRBV23 and TRBJ1-4. The DNA ends 1 residue before the CDR3 does, and the rest of the CDR3 is filled in from the germline J gene. The CDR3 runs to 15 residues. The germline V gene encodes CDR1 KGHTA and CDR2 FQNQQP.

This clone was detected only a few times. Genes and germline come from the mouse. The CDR3 is cut off 1 residue early in the read; its end comes from the germline J gene. V gene TRBV12-2 combines with J gene TRBJ2-5; the D gene is possibly TRBD2 (6 bases). Germline CDR1 is SGHLS and CDR2 is HYDKME. This CDR3 region has 14 residues. V shed 0 bases and J shed 0 bases, with 6 bases lying between them. CDR3 protein: CASSLDWNQDTQYF. Incomplete CDR3 DNA: TGTGCCAGCTCTCTCGACTGGAACCAAGACACCCAGTAC.

Concerning this clone itself: Gene names denote mouse genes. The CDR3 goes on 1 residue after the read ends, and that part is filled in from the germline J gene. The chain carries TRBV3 and TRBJ2-7; 7 positions agree with TRBD1. Germline trimming cut 4 bases from V and 4 bases from J; bases unmatched to any gene: 1. The CDR3 extends over 12 amino acids. Germline values: CDR1 SNHLY, CDR2 FYNGKV (reference sequence). CDR3 protein: CASSSGQYEQYF. The part of the CDR3 DNA that was read is TGTGCCAGCAGCTCGGGACAGTATGAACAGTAC.

By share of the sample, this clone is medium-sized (0.01 to 0.1%). Mouse gene names and germline throughout. The CDR3 is cut off 1 residue early in the read; its end comes from the germline J gene. This chain uses TRBV26 with TRBJ2-7, with 7 bases fitting TRBD1. The trim removed 6 bases at V and 3 bases at J, leaving 5 bases unmatched. CDR1 is KGHPV, CDR2 FQNQEV, per germline (reference sequence). CDR3 size: 13 residues. The CDR3 sequence is CASSPGQIYEQYF. Partial CDR3 DNA: TGTGCCAGCAGCCCGGGACAGATCTATGAACAGTAC.

This clone was observed a few times. Gene names and germline match the mouse. The sequenced part of the CDR3 DNA is TGTGCCAGCAGTCTGAGCAGCTCCTATGAACAGTAC. Residues: CASSLSSSYEQY. The entire CDR3 is CASSLSSSYEQYF. The chain joins TRBV26 to TRBJ2-7; D uncertain. Coverage ceases 1 residue before the CDR3 finishes, and the germline J gene fills in the end. The CDR3 consists of 13 residues. Germline V gene lookup returns CDR1 KGHPV and CDR2 FQNQEV (reference sequence). V lost 2 bases and J lost 0, with 5 bases in between.

This clone was seen only a few times. The genes are named according to mouse. The CDR3 extends 1 residue past the end of the read, so its final part is completed from the germline J gene. The chain has TRBV3 and TRBJ1-3; D unclear. CDR1 is SNHLY, CDR2 FYNGKV, per germline (reference sequence). The CDR3 has 14 residues. Trimming cost V 1 base and J 0 bases, with 4 bases left between them. The CDR3 sequence: CASSLVISGNTLYF. The covered CDR3 bases are TGTGCCAGCAGCTTAGTAATTTCTGGAAATACGCTCTAT.

This clone showed up just a few times. Mouse gene names and germline throughout. This CDR3 is CASSIPANTEVFF. CDR3 bases read: TGTGCCAGCAGTATCCCTGCAAACACAGAAGTCTTC. The chain recombines TRBV19 with TRBJ1-1, with unresolved D. The observed sequence ends 1 residue before the CDR3 terminus, with the missing tail filled in from the germline J gene. The length of the CDR3 is 13 residues. V lost 2 bases, J lost 0 bases, and 5 bases lay in between. From germline, CDR1 is FNHDT and CDR2 SITEND (reference sequence).

Concerning this clone itself: The listed genes are named as in mouse. Sequencing ends 1 residue short of the CDR3 end; the germline J gene provides the rest. This chain joins TRBV16 and TRBJ2-7; 12 nucleotides align to TRBD2. Germline V lookup: CDR1 SGHSA, CDR2 FRNQAP. This CDR3 contains 14 residues. V shed 2 bases, J shed 5 bases, and the junction held 1 base outside the gene matches. CDR3 loop: CASSLRDWGDEQYF. CDR3 bases read: TGTGCAAGCAGCTTACGGGACTGGGGGGATGAACAGTAC.

This clone was detected a few times. Germline and genes: mouse. The DNA ends 1 residue before the CDR3 does, and the rest of the CDR3 is filled in from the germline J gene. Distinct nucleotide sequences in the sample also encode this CDR3. This chain connects TRBV16 to TRBJ1-1; a possible D gene is TRBD1 (5 bases). The V end was cut by 0 bases, the J end by 1 base, with 6 bases between. CDR3 size: 14 residues. Germline CDR1 reads SGHSA; CDR2 reads FRNQAP. The sequenced part of the CDR3 DNA is TGTGCAAGCAGCTTAGATGGGGGGAACACAGAAGTCTTC. Protein: CASSLDGGNTEVF. The whole CDR3 region reads CASSLDGGNTEVFF.

Comments on this clone: Germline and genes: mouse. The read halts 1 residue ahead of the CDR3 end, with the missing end drawn from the germline J gene. The chain employs TRBV3 and TRBJ2-4; the match to TRBD2 covers 9 bases. CDR1 and CDR2 from the germline V gene are SNHLY and FYNGKV (reference sequence). This CDR3 is built from 16 residues. The ends lost 1 base at V and 0 bases at J; junction bases unmatched: 2. The sequenced part of the CDR3 DNA is TGTGCCAGCAGCTTAGATGGGGGGGCTAGTCAAAACACCTTGTAC. Translation gives CASSLDGGASQNTLY. The whole CDR3 protein reads CASSLDGGASQNTLYF.

By share, this clone counts as medium-sized. Any gene name here is a mouse gene name. The read ends 1 residue early relative to the CDR3; the germline J gene fills the gap. The rearrangement uses TRBV15 and TRBJ2-7, with D maybe TRBD1 (6 bases). The CDR3 is made up of 12 amino acids. V was pared by 2 bases and J by 5 bases, with 7 bases between. Germline V lookup: CDR1 SGHND, CDR2 FRSKSL. The sequenced part of the CDR3 DNA is TGTGCCAGCAGTTTAACAGGGAATGAACAGTAC. It translates to CASSLTGNEQY. The CDR3 in full is CASSLTGNEQYF.

By frequency in the sample, this clone is large. Gene names refer to mouse genes. The CDR3 bases that were read are TGTGGTGCTAGGGCATATAACTATGCTGAGCAGTTC. This codes for CGARAYNYAEQF. The complete CDR3 reads CGARAYNYAEQFF. The chain carries TRBV20 and TRBJ2-1; no definite D call. The read ends 1 residue before the CDR3 terminus; that terminus is restored from the germline J gene. The CDR3 contains 13 residues. Germline V gives CDR1 GFQATS, CDR2 STVNSAI. Trimming shortened V by 1 base and J by 0 bases, and 4 bases separated the two germline ends.

On this clone: Each gene name is a mouse one. Read data end 1 residue before the CDR3 end; the end is taken from the germline J gene. This sequence joins TRBV12-1 and TRBJ1-3; maybe TRBD1 (5 bases). The CDR3 runs 15 residues. Germline CDR1 SGHSN, CDR2 HYEKVE. V lost 3 bases and J 0 bases, leaving 11 bases between the germline ends. The part of the CDR3 DNA that was read is TGTGCCAGCTCTTCGACAGAAAATTCTGGAAATACGCTCTAT. Protein: CASSSTENSGNTLY. The entire CDR3 is CASSSTENSGNTLYF.

By share, this clone ranks as medium-sized. These gene names are mouse names. With the read ending 1 residue before the CDR3 end, the germline J gene is used to fill in that end. The chain employs TRBV23 and TRBJ2-2; the D call of TRBD2 is as the table states it, not checked on the DNA. Per germline, CDR1 KGHTA and CDR2 FQNQQP. This CDR3 region has 14 residues. CDR3 protein: CSSSQSGGPGQLYF. The sequenced part of the CDR3 DNA is TGCTCCAGCAGTCAATCGGGGGGGCCCGGGCAGCTCTAC.

This clone is medium-sized in the sample. Germline and genes: mouse. CDR3 residues: CASTPTISNERLFF. The DNA read from the CDR3 is TGTGCCAGCACCCCAACAATTTCCAACGAAAGATTATTT. The chain joins TRBV26 to TRBJ1-4, with unresolved D. The read terminates 1 residue ahead of where the CDR3 ends, so the germline J gene completes it. The V end lost 7 bases, the J end lost 0 bases, and 9 bases lay between the germline ends. This CDR3 has 14 amino acids. Germline CDR1 KGHPV, CDR2 FQNQEV (reference sequence).

This clone was observed a handful of times. Gene labels here are mouse ones. Read data end 1 residue before the CDR3 end; the end is taken from the germline J gene. The rearrangement links TRBV26 to TRBJ1-4; D is unclear. The CDR3 totals 13 residues. V lost 6 bases and J lost 4, with 9 bases in between. Germline CDR1 is KGHPV and CDR2 is FQNQEV (reference sequence). The CDR3 region is CASRGNNNERLFF. The CDR3 DNA, read in part, is TGTGCCAGCAGGGGGAACAACAACGAAAGATTATTT. Full variable domain (missing parts from reference TRBV26 and TRBJ1-4): NSKVIQTPRYLVKGQGQKAKMRCIPEKGHPVVFWYQQNKNNEFKFLINFQNQEVLQQIDMTEKRFSAECPSNSPCSLEIQSSEAGDSALYLCASRGNNNERLFFGHGTKLSVL.

About this clone itself: Here the gene names and germline are mouse. The read comes to an end 1 residue before the CDR3 does, leaving the germline J gene to fill in the end. The chain employs TRBV13-2 and TRBJ1-6; D remains ambiguous. TRBJ1-6 qualifies as an ORF whose function is uncertain. V shed 1 base and J shed 3 bases, with 5 bases lying between them. The V gene's germline CDR1 is NNHNN and CDR2 SYGAGS (reference sequence). This CDR3 spans 14 amino acids. The CDR3 DNA, read in part, is TGTGCCAGCGGTGATACAGTCTATAATTCGCCCCTCTAC. As protein: CASGDTVYNSPLY. The entire CDR3 protein reads CASGDTVYNSPLYF.

About this clone itself: Any gene name here is a mouse gene name. Sequencing ends 1 residue short of the CDR3 end; the germline J gene provides the rest. The gene calls are TRBV13-3 and TRBJ2-1; 10 bases line up with TRBD2. Germline trimming cut 1 base from V and 9 bases from J; bases unmatched to any gene: 7. CDR3 length: 15 amino acids. Germline CDR1 is NNHDY and CDR2 is SYVADS. The CDR3 loop reads CASSDRAGGAREQFF. CDR3 DNA (partial): TGTGCCAGCAGTGATAGGGCTGGGGGGGCGCGTGAGCAGTTC.

A few counts support this clone. Gene names are the mouse ones. The DNA ends 1 residue before the CDR3 does, and the rest of the CDR3 is filled in from the germline J gene. The rearrangement uses TRBV3 and TRBJ1-1; D perhaps matches TRBD1 (6 bases). The germline V and J ends were trimmed by 4 bases and 4 bases, with 7 bases remaining between them. Looked up from germline, CDR1 is SNHLY and CDR2 is FYNGKV (reference sequence). CDR3 length equals 12 residues. CDR3 DNA (partial): TGTGCCAGCAGCTCCAGGGGCACAGAAGTCTTC. This gives the protein CASSSRGTEVF. The whole CDR3 reads CASSSRGTEVFF.

About this clone: Germline and genes here are mouse. The read finishes 1 residue shy of the CDR3 end, and the germline J gene is used to complete it. V is TRBV29 and J is TRBJ2-4; 9 bases align to TRBD1. The V segment lost 4 bases and the J segment 5 bases; nucleotides outside the gene matches: 4. This CDR3 is 14 amino acids long. CDR1 is MSHET and CDR2 is SYDVDS in the germline V gene. CDR3 sequence: CASSYPGQGNTLYF. The CDR3 bases that were read are TGTGCTAGCAGTTACCCGGGACAGGGAAACACCTTGTAC.

Comment on this clone: Germline and genes here are mouse. Read coverage stops 1 residue before the CDR3 terminus; the germline J gene supplies the remainder. V and J are TRBV3 and TRBJ1-4; the D is unclear. The CDR3 runs to 15 residues. V gave up 1 base and J gave up 0 bases, with 6 bases separating them. Germline CDR1 reads SNHLY; CDR2 reads FYNGKV (reference sequence). CDR3 DNA (partial): TGTGCCAGCAGCTTAGAAGGAATTTCCAACGAAAGATTATTT. Translated, it gives CASSLEGISNERLF. The full CDR3 protein is CASSLEGISNERLFF.

This clone was seen a few times. The gene symbols are mouse symbols. CDR3: CASSLLGAETLYF. Partial CDR3 DNA: TGTGCCAGCAGTCTGTTAGGGGCAGAAACGCTGTAT. The gene calls are TRBV26 and TRBJ2-3; D is ambiguous. The read halts 1 residue ahead of the CDR3 end, with the missing end drawn from the germline J gene. The V gene lost 1 base and the J gene lost 3 bases, with 5 bases spanning the gap. Germline V lookup: CDR1 KGHPV, CDR2 FQNQEV (reference sequence). The CDR3 extends over 13 amino acids.

This clone is classed as medium-sized (0.01 to 0.1%). The genes and germline here are from mouse. The read halts 1 residue ahead of the CDR3 end, with the missing end drawn from the germline J gene. The rearrangement links TRBV26 to TRBJ2-7; TRBD1 agrees at 10 bases. Trimming cost V 3 bases and J 4 bases; bases outside gene matches: 3. The CDR3 runs to 14 residues. Per germline, CDR1 KGHPV and CDR2 FQNQEV (reference sequence). The sequenced CDR3 bases are TGTGCCAGCAGTCTCCGGACAGGGGGGTATGAACAGTAC. It encodes CASSLRTGGYEQY. The full CDR3 reads CASSLRTGGYEQYF.

On this clone itself: All gene names here are mouse names. The CDR3 bases that were read are TGTGCTAGCAGTTTTGGGGGCGGGCAGCTCTAC. The encoded protein is CASSFGGGQLY. In full, the CDR3 reads CASSFGGGQLYF. The chain recombines TRBV29 with TRBJ2-2, with D possibly TRBD2 on 6 matching bases. The CDR3 end is not reached by the read, which stops 1 residue before it; the germline J gene fills it in. Germline CDR1 and CDR2: MSHET and SYDVDS. The CDR3 consists of 12 residues. V was shortened by 3 bases and J by 7 bases, with 6 bases between the two germline ends.

This clone is large by share. These gene names are mouse names. The CDR3 goes on 1 residue after the read ends, and that part is filled in from the germline J gene. The chain carries TRBV26 and TRBJ2-7, with 8 bases matching TRBD2. Germline lookup yields CDR1 KGHPV and CDR2 FQNQEV (reference sequence). This CDR3 spans 14 amino acids. V lost 3 bases, J lost 0 bases, and 1 base stayed unmatched. CDR3 residues: CASSLLGVSYEQYF. The DNA read from the CDR3 is TGTGCCAGCAGTCTACTGGGGGTCTCCTATGAACAGTAC.